This TCR beta chain was obtained from a study of T cell responses to AZD1222 COVID-19 vaccine. Study results and caveats: The donors showed a predominance of white British ancestry and of females, with possible underestimation of clonal diversity.

The CDR3 is made up of 12 amino acids. Looked up from germline, CDR1 is MDHEN and CDR2 is SYDVKM. The V end lost 5 bases, the J end lost 2 bases, and 6 bases lay between the germline ends. Data came from immunoSEQ multiplex PCR; TCRdb stores just in-frame clones and leaves some out. The sample lists 150,000 to 180,000 clones, 85% to 90% occurring once. For this clone: Its target is not known.

The specimen comprised peripheral blood, sampled on day 0 of MenACWY control vaccination. This clonotype was obtained from an adult in good health. This rearrangement joins TRBV28 to TRBJ1-1; no firm D call. The CDR3 DNA sequence: TGTGCCAGCAGTGGAATAAACACTGAAGCTTTCTTT. As protein: CASSGINTEAFF.